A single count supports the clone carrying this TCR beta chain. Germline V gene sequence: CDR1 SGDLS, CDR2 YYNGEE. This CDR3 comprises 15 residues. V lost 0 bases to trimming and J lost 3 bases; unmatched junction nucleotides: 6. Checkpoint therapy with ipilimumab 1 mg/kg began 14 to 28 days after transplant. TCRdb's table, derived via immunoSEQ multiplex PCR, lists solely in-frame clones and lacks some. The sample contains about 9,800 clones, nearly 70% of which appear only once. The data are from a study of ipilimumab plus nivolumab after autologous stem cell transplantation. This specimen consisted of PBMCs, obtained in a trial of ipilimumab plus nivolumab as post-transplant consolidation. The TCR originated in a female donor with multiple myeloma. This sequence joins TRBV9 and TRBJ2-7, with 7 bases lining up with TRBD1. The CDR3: CASSVGGGAGYEQYF. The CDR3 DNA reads TGTGCCAGCAGCGTAGGAGGGGGCGCGGGCTACGAGCAGTACTTC.